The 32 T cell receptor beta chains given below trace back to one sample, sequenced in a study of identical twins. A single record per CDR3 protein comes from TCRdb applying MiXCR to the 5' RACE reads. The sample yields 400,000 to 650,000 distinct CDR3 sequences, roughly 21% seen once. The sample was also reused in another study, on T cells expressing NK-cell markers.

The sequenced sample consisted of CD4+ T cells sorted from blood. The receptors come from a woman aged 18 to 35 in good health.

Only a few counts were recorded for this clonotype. CDR3: CASSLRSGRALNEQFF. CDR3 nucleotide sequence: TGTGCCAGCAGCCTTCGTAGCGGGAGGGCCTTGAATGAGCAGTTCTTC. The chain is built from TRBV7-2 and TRBJ2-1, with 11 bases lining up with TRBD2. V was pared by 5 bases and J by 7 bases, with 10 bases of the junction left unmatched. The CDR3 sequence is 16 residues long. Germline assignment: CDR1 SGHTA and CDR2 FQGNSA.

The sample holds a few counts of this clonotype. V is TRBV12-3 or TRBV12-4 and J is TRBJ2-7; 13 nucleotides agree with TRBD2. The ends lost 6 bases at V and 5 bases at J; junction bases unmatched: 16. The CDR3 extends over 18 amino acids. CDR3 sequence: CASSQTSGLAGVPNEQYF. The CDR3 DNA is TGTGCCAGCAGCCAAACTTCCGGACTAGCGGGAGTCCCCAACGAGCAGTACTTC.

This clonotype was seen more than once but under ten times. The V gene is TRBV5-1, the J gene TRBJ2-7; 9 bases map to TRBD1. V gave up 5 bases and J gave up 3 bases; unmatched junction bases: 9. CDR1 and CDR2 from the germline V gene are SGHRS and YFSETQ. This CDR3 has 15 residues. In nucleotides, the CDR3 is TGCGCCAGCAGTTCAACCGGGACAGGGATCTACGAGCAGTACTTC. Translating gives CASSSTGTGIYEQYF.

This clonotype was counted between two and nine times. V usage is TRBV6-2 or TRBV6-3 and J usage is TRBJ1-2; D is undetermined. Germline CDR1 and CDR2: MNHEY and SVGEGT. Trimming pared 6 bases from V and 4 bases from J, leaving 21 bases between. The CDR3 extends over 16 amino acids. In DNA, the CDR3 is TGTGCCAGCAGCCCCCGTGTTACGCCCAACGTCTATGGCTACACCTTC. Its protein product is CASSPRVTPNVYGYTF.

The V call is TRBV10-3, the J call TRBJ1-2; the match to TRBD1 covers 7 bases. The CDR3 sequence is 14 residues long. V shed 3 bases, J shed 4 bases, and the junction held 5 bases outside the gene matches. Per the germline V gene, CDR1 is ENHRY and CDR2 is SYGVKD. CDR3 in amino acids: CAISEMTGSYGYTF. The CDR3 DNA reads TGTGCCATCAGTGAAATGACAGGGAGCTATGGCTACACCTTC.

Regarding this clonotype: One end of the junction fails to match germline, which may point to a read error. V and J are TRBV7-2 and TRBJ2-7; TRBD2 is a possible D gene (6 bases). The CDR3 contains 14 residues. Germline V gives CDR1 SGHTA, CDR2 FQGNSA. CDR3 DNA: TGTTCCAGCAGCAAACGGAGGGCAGACTACGAGCAGTACTTC. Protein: CSSSKRRADYEQYF.

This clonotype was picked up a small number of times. CDR3 residues: CASSQRGSSTGELFF. The CDR3 bases are TGTGCCAGCAGCCAACGGGGCTCTTCCACCGGGGAGCTGTTTTTT. This chain uses TRBV3-1 with TRBJ2-2; the D gene could be TRBD1 or TRBD2 (5 bases each). CDR1 is LGHDT and CDR2 is YNNKEL in the germline V gene (reference sequence). The CDR3 is 15 residues long. V gave up 2 bases and J gave up 4 bases, with 11 bases separating them.

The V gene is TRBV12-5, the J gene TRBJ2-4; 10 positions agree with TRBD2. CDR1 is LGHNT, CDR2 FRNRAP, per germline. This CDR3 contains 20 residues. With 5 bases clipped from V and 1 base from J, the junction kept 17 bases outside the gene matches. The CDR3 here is CASGPDGGLARSKAKNIQYF. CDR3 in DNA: TGTGCTAGTGGTCCGGACGGGGGACTAGCGCGGTCTAAGGCCAAAAACATTCAGTACTTC.

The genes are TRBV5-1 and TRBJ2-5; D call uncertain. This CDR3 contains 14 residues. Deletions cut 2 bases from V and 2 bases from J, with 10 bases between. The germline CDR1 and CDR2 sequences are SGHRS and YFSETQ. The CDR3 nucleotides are TGCGCCAGCAGCTTATACGGGTTACAAGAGACCCAGTACTTC. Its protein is CASSLYGLQETQYF.

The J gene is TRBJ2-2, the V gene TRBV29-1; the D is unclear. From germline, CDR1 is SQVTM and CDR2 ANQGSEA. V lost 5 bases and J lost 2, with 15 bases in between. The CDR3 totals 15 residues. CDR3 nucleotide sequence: TGCAGCGTTCTAACAAGTGGGGTTAACACCGGGGAGCTGTTTTTT. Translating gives CSVLTSGVNTGELFF.

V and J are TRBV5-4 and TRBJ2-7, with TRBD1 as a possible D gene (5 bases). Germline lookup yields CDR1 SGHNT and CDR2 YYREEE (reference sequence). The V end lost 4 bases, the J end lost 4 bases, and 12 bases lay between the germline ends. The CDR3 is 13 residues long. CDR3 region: CASSPEQEYEQYF. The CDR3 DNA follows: TGTGCCAGCAGCCCGGAACAGGAGTACGAGCAGTACTTC.

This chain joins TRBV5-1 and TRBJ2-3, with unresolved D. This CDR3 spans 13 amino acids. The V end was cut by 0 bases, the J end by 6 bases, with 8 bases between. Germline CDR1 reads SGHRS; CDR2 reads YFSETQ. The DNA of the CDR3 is TGCGCCAGCAGCTTGGGGGAAAAGGATACGCAGTATTTT. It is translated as CASSLGEKDTQYF.

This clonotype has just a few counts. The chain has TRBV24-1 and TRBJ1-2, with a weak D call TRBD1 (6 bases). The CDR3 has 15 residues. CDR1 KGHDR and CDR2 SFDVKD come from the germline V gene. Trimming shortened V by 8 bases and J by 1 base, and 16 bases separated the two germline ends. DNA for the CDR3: TGTGCCACCATCAGGGGCCCTAACTATAACTATGGCTACACCTTC. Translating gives CATIRGPNYNYGYTF.

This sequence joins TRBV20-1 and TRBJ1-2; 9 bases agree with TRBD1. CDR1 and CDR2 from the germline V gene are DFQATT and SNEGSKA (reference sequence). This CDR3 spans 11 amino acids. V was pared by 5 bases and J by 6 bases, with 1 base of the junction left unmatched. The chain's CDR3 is CSARTGDGYTF. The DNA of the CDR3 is TGCAGTGCTCGGACAGGGGATGGCTACACCTTC.

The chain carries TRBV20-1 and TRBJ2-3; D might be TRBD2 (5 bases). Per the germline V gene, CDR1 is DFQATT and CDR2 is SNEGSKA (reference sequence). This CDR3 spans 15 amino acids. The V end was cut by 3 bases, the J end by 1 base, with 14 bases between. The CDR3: CSASTSDSRTDTQYF. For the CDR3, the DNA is TGCAGTGCTAGCACCTCGGACTCCCGCACAGATACGCAGTATTTT.

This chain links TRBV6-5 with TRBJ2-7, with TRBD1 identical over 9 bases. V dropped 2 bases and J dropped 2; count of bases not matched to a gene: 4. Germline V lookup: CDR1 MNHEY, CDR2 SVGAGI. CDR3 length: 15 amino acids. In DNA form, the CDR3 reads TGTGCCAGCAGTTACATCGGGACAGGGCCCTACGAGCAGTACTTC. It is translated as CASSYIGTGPYEQYF.

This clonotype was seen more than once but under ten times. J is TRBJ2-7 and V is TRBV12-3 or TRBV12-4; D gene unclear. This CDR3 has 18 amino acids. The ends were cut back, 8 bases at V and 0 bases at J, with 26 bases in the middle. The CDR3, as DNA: TGTGCCAGCTGTCCTAACCCCGGAATGGGGTTGGGCTCCTACGAGCAGTACTTC. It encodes CASCPNPGMGLGSYEQYF.

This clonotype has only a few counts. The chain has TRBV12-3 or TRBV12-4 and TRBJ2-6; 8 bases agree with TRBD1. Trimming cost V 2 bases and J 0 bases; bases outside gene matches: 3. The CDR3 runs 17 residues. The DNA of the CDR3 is TGTGCCAGCAGTTTACAGGGGGCCCCCTCTGGGGCCAACGTCCTGACTTTC. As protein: CASSLQGAPSGANVLTF.

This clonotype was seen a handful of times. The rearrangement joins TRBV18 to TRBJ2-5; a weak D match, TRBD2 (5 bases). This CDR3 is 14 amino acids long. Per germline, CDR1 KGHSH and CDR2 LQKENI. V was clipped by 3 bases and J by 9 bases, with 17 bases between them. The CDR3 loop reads CASSPVDSSLAQYF. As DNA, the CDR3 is TGTGCCAGCTCACCGGTGGACTCCTCTCTGGCCCAGTACTTC.

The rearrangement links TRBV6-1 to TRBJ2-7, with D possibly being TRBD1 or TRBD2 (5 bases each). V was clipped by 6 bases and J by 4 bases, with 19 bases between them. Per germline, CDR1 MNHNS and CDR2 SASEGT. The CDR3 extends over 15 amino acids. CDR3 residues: CASSSRGVSRYEQYF. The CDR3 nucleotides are TGTGCCAGCAGCTCCCGAGGGGTAAGCCGATACGAGCAGTACTTC.

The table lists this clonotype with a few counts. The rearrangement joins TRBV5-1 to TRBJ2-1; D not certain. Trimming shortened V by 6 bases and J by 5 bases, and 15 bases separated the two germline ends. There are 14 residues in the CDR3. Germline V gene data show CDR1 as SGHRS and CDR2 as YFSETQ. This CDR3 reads CASTAGADNNEQFF. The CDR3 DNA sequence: TGCGCCAGCACCGCAGGCGCGGATAACAATGAGCAGTTCTTC.

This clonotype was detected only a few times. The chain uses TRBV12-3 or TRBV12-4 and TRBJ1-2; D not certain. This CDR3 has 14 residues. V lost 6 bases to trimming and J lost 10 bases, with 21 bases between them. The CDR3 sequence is CASSYGDARSAYTF. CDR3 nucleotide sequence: TGTGCCAGCAGCTATGGAGACGCGAGGAGCGCCTACACCTTC.

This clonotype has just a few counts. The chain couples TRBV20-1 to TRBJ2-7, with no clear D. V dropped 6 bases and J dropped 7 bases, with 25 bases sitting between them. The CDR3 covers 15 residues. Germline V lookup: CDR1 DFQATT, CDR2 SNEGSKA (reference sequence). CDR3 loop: CSAQDAGSSNREQYF. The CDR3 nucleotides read TGCAGTGCCCAGGACGCCGGGTCCTCAAATAGGGAGCAGTACTTC.

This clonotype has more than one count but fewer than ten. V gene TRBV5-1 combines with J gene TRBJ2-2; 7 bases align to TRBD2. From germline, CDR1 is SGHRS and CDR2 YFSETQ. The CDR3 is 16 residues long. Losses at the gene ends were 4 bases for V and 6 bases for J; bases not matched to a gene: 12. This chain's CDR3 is CASSLLRLASAGELFF. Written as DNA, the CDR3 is TGCGCCAGCAGCCTTCTTCGACTAGCCTCAGCCGGGGAGCTGTTTTTT.

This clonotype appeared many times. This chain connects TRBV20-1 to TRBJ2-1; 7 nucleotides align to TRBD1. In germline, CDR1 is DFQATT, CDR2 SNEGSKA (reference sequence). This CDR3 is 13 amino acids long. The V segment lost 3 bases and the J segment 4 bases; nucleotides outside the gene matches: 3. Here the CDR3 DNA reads TGCAGTGCTAGCGGGACAGCGTACAATGAGCAGTTCTTC. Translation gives CSASGTAYNEQFF.

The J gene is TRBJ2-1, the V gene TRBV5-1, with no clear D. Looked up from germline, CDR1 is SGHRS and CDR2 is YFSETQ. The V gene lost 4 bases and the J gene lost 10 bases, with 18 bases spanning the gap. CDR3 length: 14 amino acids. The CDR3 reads CASSRIATFWEQFF. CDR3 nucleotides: TGCGCCAGCAGCAGAATAGCAACCTTCTGGGAGCAGTTCTTC.

CDR3 in amino acids: CASSSSSGTSFSYEQYF. The DNA for the CDR3 is TGTGCCAGCAGCTCGTCCTCCGGGACAAGTTTCTCCTACGAGCAGTACTTC. J is TRBJ2-7 and V is TRBV7-9, with D possibly being TRBD1 (6 bases). Trimming shortened V by 4 bases and J by 0 bases, and 19 bases separated the two germline ends. The germline V gene encodes CDR1 SEHNR and CDR2 FQNEAQ (reference sequence). The CDR3 length is 17 residues.

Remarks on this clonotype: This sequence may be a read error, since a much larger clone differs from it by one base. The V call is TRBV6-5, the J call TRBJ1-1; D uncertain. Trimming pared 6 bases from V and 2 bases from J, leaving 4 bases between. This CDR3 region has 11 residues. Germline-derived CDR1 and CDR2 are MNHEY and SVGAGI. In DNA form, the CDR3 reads TGTGCCAGCAGAAAAAACACTGAAGCTTTCTTT. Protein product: CASRKNTEAFF.

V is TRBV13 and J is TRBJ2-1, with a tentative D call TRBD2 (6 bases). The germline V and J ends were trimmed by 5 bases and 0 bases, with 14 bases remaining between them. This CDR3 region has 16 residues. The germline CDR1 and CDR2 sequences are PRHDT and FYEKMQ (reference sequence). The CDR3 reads CASSARLELSYNEQFF. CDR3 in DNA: TGTGCCAGCAGCGCGAGACTAGAACTCTCCTACAATGAGCAGTTCTTC.

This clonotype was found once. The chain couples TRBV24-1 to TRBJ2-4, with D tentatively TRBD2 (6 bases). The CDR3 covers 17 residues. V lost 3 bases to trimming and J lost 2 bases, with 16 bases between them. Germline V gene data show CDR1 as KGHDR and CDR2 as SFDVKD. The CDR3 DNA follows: TGTGCCACCAGTGATCGCTGGACCCGGGACTCCAAAAACATTCAGTACTTC. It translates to CATSDRWTRDSKNIQYF.

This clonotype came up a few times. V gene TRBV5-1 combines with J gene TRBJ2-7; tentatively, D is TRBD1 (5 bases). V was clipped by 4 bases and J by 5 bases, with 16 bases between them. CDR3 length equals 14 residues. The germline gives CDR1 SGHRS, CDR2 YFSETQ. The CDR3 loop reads CASSTRAAWDEQYF. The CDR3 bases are TGCGCCAGCAGCACCAGGGCCGCCTGGGACGAGCAGTACTTC.

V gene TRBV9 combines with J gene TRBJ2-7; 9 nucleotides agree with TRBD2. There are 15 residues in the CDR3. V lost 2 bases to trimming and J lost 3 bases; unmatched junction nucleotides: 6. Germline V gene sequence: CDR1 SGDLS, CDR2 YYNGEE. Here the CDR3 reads CASSVGIAGDYEQYF. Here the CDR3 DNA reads TGTGCCAGCAGCGTGGGTATAGCGGGGGACTACGAGCAGTACTTC.